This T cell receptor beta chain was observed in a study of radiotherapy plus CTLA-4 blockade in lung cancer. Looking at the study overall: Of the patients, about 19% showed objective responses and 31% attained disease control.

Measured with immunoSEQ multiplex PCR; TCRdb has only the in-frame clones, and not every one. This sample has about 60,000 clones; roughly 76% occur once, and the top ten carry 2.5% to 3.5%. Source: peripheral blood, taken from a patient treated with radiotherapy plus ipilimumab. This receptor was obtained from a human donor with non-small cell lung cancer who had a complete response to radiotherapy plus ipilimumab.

For the CDR3, the DNA is TGTGCCAGCAGCCCGGAGGCGGTCCGACATGGCTACACCTTC. Translated, it gives CASSPEAVRHGYTF. The V call is TRBV7-2, the J call TRBJ1-2; D remains unclear. Germline V gene data show CDR1 as SGHTA and CDR2 as FQGNSA. V lost 5 bases, J lost 6 bases, and 16 bases lay in between. This CDR3 is built from 14 residues. The variable domain in full, with the rest retrieved from reference TRBV7-2 and TRBJ1-2, is GAGVSQSPSNKVTEKGKDVELRCDPISGHTALYWYRQSLGQGLEFLIYFQGNSAPDKSGLPSDRFSAERTGGSVSTLTIQRTQQEDSAVYLCASSPEAVRHGYTFGSGTRLTVV.